Shown below are 24 T cell receptor beta chains from a single sample sequenced in a study of CD8+ T cells in alopecia areata. The authors extracted RNA and reverse transcribed it into cDNA as the sequencing template. Clones were read by immunoSEQ multiplex PCR, and TCRdb kept only the in-frame ones, dropping some. Observed in the sample are about 270,000 clones, none of them singletons. It was with CD4, CD8alpha, NKG2D, NKG2ACE and other markers that pooled cutaneous lymph node cells were sorted. Sequenced: CD4+ T cells sorted from a lymph node. All receptors come from a C3H/HeJ mouse with alopecia areata. MHC haplotype of the strain: H2-k.

In its sample, this clone was seen a few times. Gene names are the mouse ones. Read sequence stops 4 residues before the CDR3 end, and the germline J gene provides the missing end. The genes are TRBV13-3 and TRBJ1-2; 8 bases are a match to TRBD1. The CDR3 spans 13 residues. Germline values: CDR1 NNHDY, CDR2 SYVADS. The CDR3 reads CASSGQGAADYTF. The part of the CDR3 DNA that was read is TGTGCCAGCAGTGGCCAGGGGGCGGCC.

To note about this clone: The genes and germline here are from mouse. The CDR3 goes on 4 residues after the read ends, and that part is filled in from the germline J gene. Other DNA sequences in this sample translate to the same CDR3. This chain uses TRBV19 with TRBJ2-5, with 7 bases that match TRBD2. CDR1 is FNHDT, CDR2 SITEND, per germline (reference sequence). V trimming: 1 base; J trimming: 2 bases; junction bases outside the gene matches: 1. CDR3 length: 14 amino acids. The part of the CDR3 DNA that was read is TGTGCCAGCAGTATACCTGGGGGCCAAGAC. This translates into CASSIPGGQD. The full CDR3 protein is CASSIPGGQDTQYF.

This clone showed up just a few times. Mouse names are used for the genes. Read coverage stops 4 residues before the CDR3 terminus; the germline J gene supplies the remainder. The sample has other DNA sequences that encode this CDR3 too. This chain links TRBV13-2 with TRBJ2-7; D call uncertain. Germline V CDR1 and CDR2: NNHNN, SYGAGS (reference sequence). The CDR3 totals 13 residues. The V gene lost 0 bases and the J gene lost 0 bases, with 4 bases spanning the gap. CDR3 sequence reads: CASGDGGSYEQYF. The CDR3 bases that were read are TGTGCCAGCGGTGATGGGGGCTCCTAT.

In the case of this clone: The gene names given are mouse names. From the germline J gene comes the end of the CDR3, since the read stops 3 residues before it. The chain uses TRBV19 and TRBJ1-6; weak D call: TRBD1 (5 bases). TRBJ1-6 is noted as an ORF with a role that remains uncertain. V dropped 4 bases and J dropped 7 bases, with 9 bases sitting between them. CDR3 length: 13 amino acids. Germline values: CDR1 FNHDT, CDR2 SITEND (reference sequence). CDR3 loop: CASSSHRNSPLYF. CDR3 DNA, as far as it was read: TGTGCCAGCAGTTCTCACAGGAATTCGCCC.

A remark on this clone: Gene names and germline match the mouse. The sequence runs out 4 residues before the end of the CDR3; the remainder is reconstructed from the germline J gene. The genes are TRBV13-3 and TRBJ2-7; 7 positions agree with TRBD2. CDR1 and CDR2 (germline): NNHDY, SYVADS. The CDR3 covers 15 residues. Germline trimming cut 1 base from V and 0 bases from J; bases unmatched to any gene: 4. The CDR3 loop is CASSDTGVSSYEQYF. The part of the CDR3 DNA that was read is TGTGCCAGCAGTGATACTGGGGTTAGCTCCTAT.

A few counts support this clone. This may be a read error: a much more frequent sequence differs by one nucleotide. The genes are named according to mouse. The CDR3 DNA, read in part, is TGTGCCAGCAGTGAACCGGGACAACAAGAC. Translation gives CASSEPGQQD. The entire CDR3 protein reads CASSEPGQQDTQYF. J is TRBJ2-5 and V is TRBV13-1; weak D call: TRBD1 (6 bases). The read terminates 4 residues before the CDR3 end, so the remaining end is supplied by the germline J gene. Trimming pared 2 bases from V and 3 bases from J, leaving 10 bases between. Germline V gene lookup returns CDR1 NSHNY and CDR2 SYGAGN. The CDR3 loop spans 14 amino acids.

This clone was seen a few times. Germline and genes here are mouse. The read ends 4 residues early relative to the CDR3; the germline J gene fills the gap. The V call is TRBV19, the J call TRBJ2-2; possible D gene TRBD1, 5 bases. The length of the CDR3 is 17 residues. Deletions cut 1 base from V and 0 bases from J, with 13 bases between. Germline V gene sequence: CDR1 FNHDT, CDR2 SITEND (reference sequence). The CDR3 DNA, read in part, is TGTGCCAGCAGTATACCCCGACAGATCTCAAACACCGGG. Amino acid sequence: CASSIPRQISNTG. The whole CDR3 is CASSIPRQISNTGQLYF.

On this clone itself: Mouse germline and gene names are used. From the germline J gene comes the end of the CDR3, since the read stops 4 residues before it. This chain links TRBV13-3 with TRBJ2-4; 8 bases line up with TRBD2. The V gene's germline CDR1 is NNHDY and CDR2 SYVADS. This CDR3 contains 15 residues. The ends lost 4 bases at V and 0 bases at J; junction bases unmatched: 4. The CDR3 DNA, read in part, is TGTGCCAGCAGTCGGGACTGGTCTAGTCAAAAC. Amino acid sequence: CASSRDWSSQN. The full CDR3 reads CASSRDWSSQNTLYF.

A note on this clone: The germline and genes are mouse ones. The read is 4 residues too short to cover the CDR3 end, so that end is filled in from the germline J gene. The chain couples TRBV29 to TRBJ2-1; TRBD1 matches 9 bases. The CDR3 runs to 14 residues. The germline CDR1 and CDR2 sequences are MSHET and SYDVDS. The covered CDR3 bases are TGTGCTAGCAATACAGGGGGCGCGAGAGCT. This codes for CASNTGGARA. The entire CDR3 reads CASNTGGARAEQFF.

A note on this clone: Mouse gene names and germline throughout. The read halts 4 residues ahead of the CDR3 end, with the missing end drawn from the germline J gene. This chain connects TRBV13-3 to TRBJ1-1; a weak D match, TRBD1 (6 bases). Germline V gives CDR1 NNHDY, CDR2 SYVADS. Deletions cut 2 bases from V and 3 bases from J, with 17 bases between. The CDR3 totals 16 residues. CDR3 protein: CASSEGGTGWDTEVFF. CDR3 bases read: TGTGCCAGCAGTGAAGGGGGAACAGGTTGGGACACA.

The table lists this clone with a few counts. Genes and germline come from the mouse. The read stops 4 residues short of the end of the CDR3; the missing end is completed from the germline J gene. This sample includes further DNA sequences coding for the same CDR3. V and J are TRBV14 and TRBJ2-5, with 7 positions matching TRBD1. Germline V gives CDR1 SGHDT, CDR2 FRDEAV. The CDR3 length is 13 residues. Incomplete CDR3 DNA: TGTGCCAGCAGTTTAACAGGGGAGGAC. This codes for CASSLTGED. The complete CDR3 protein is CASSLTGEDTQYF.

A few counts support this clone. Gene names and germline match the mouse. The read stops 3 residues short of the end of the CDR3; the missing end is completed from the germline J gene. V and J are TRBV29 and TRBJ1-6; 7 bases match TRBD1. TRBJ1-6 is an open reading frame, and its role is uncertain. V lost 6 bases and J lost 1; bases outside the gene matches: 0. This CDR3 region has 14 residues. Looked up from germline, CDR1 is MSHET and CDR2 is SYDVDS. Incomplete CDR3 DNA: TGTGCTAGCAGACAGGGGTCCTATAATTCGCCC. It codes for CASRQGSYNSP. The full CDR3 reads CASRQGSYNSPLYF.

For this clone: The gene names given are mouse names. The CDR3 is cut off 4 residues early in the read; its end comes from the germline J gene. The chain carries TRBV5 and TRBJ2-2; D unclear. This CDR3 is built from 14 residues. Germline values: CDR1 LGHNA, CDR2 YNLKQL (reference sequence). V lost 1 base to trimming and J lost 2 bases, with 5 bases between them. The CDR3 loop is CASSQVQNTGQLYF. Incomplete CDR3 DNA: TGTGCCAGCAGCCAAGTCCAGAACACCGGG.

With respect to this clone: Germline and genes: mouse. Sequencing ends 4 residues short of the CDR3 end; the germline J gene provides the rest. The rearrangement joins TRBV13-1 to TRBJ2-1; 8 bases align to TRBD2. Germline lookup yields CDR1 NSHNY and CDR2 SYGAGN. The V segment lost 0 bases and the J segment 1 base; nucleotides outside the gene matches: 3. This CDR3 has 16 amino acids. CDR3 sequence: CASSDAWGANYAEQFF. The CDR3 bases that were read are TGTGCCAGCAGTGATGCCTGGGGGGCCAACTATGCT.

This clone showed up just a few times. Gene names are the mouse ones. The read stops 4 residues short of the end of the CDR3; the missing end is completed from the germline J gene. The chain has TRBV13-3 and TRBJ2-7; TRBD2 matches at 8 bases. Germline V gene data show CDR1 as NNHDY and CDR2 as SYVADS. The length of the CDR3 is 14 residues. The CDR3 loop is CASSEMGGVYEQYF. The sequenced part of the CDR3 DNA is TGTGCCAGCAGTGAAATGGGGGGGGTTTAT.

On this clone: Germline and genes: mouse. The CDR3 end lies 4 residues beyond the end of the read and is filled in from the germline J gene. The V gene is TRBV13-2, the J gene TRBJ2-7, with D uncertain. Germline V gene lookup returns CDR1 NNHNN and CDR2 SYGAGS (reference sequence). This CDR3 contains 14 residues. With 0 bases removed from V and 3 bases from J, the gap between germline ends came to 10 bases. The DNA read from the CDR3 is TGTGCCAGCGGTGATGCGGGTGACATCTAT. Its translation is CASGDAGDIY. The complete CDR3 sequence is CASGDAGDIYEQYF.

This clone was seen more than once but under ten times. Mouse names are used for the genes. The observed sequence ends 4 residues before the CDR3 terminus, with the missing tail filled in from the germline J gene. The J gene is TRBJ2-1, the V gene TRBV13-2, with D possibly being TRBD2 (7 bases). V lost 2 bases and J 0 bases, leaving 12 bases between the germline ends. CDR3 length equals 16 residues. Germline V lookup: CDR1 NNHNN, CDR2 SYGAGS (reference sequence). The CDR3 reads CASGERGGDNYAEQFF. CDR3 DNA (partial): TGTGCCAGCGGTGAGAGAGGGGGGGATAACTATGCT.

For this clone: Gene names and germline match the mouse. Coverage ceases 4 residues before the CDR3 finishes, and the germline J gene fills in the end. V is TRBV17 and J is TRBJ1-1, with TRBD1 as a possible D gene (6 bases). The V and J ends lost 6 bases and 0 bases respectively, with 8 bases between them. This CDR3 contains 13 residues. The germline V gene encodes CDR1 MNHDT and CDR2 YYDKIL. Incomplete CDR3 DNA: TGTGCTAGCAGGGGACATGCAAACACA. Its protein product is CASRGHANT. The entire CDR3 protein reads CASRGHANTEVFF.

This clone came up a few times. Here the gene names and germline are mouse. The read terminates 4 residues ahead of where the CDR3 ends, so the germline J gene completes it. This chain connects TRBV17 to TRBJ2-1; 7 nucleotides agree with TRBD2. After removal of 6 bases from V and 0 bases from J, the junction contained 5 bases not matched to a gene. CDR1 and CDR2 (germline): MNHDT, YYDKIL. There are 15 residues in the CDR3. Here the CDR3 reads CASSVRLGNYAEQFF. The DNA read from the CDR3 is TGTGCTAGCAGCGTTCGACTGGGTAACTATGCT. The full variable domain, in which reference TRBV17 and TRBJ2-1 provide the parts outside the CDR3, is DTTVKQNPRYKLARVGKPVNLICSQTMNHDTMYWYQKKPNQAPKLLLFYYDKILNREADTFEKFQSSRPNNSFCSLYIGSAGLEYSAMYLCASSVRLGNYAEQFFGPGTRLTVL.

Details on this clone: Gene and germline names: mouse. The read falls 4 residues short of the CDR3 end, and the missing part is taken from the germline J gene. The sample holds other DNA sequences that translate to the same CDR3. The chain couples TRBV31 to TRBJ2-3, with 8 bases aligning to TRBD2. This CDR3 is 15 amino acids long. Germline values: CDR1 GKSSPN, CDR2 SITVG. The trim removed 0 bases at V and 1 base at J, leaving 3 bases unmatched. The covered CDR3 bases are TGTGCCTGGAGTCTCTGGGGGGCTCGTGCAGAA. Translating gives CAWSLWGARAE. The full CDR3 sequence reads CAWSLWGARAETLYF.

Details on this clone: Mouse names are used for the genes. The read is 4 residues too short to cover the CDR3 end, so that end is filled in from the germline J gene. The chain couples TRBV5 to TRBJ2-2, with D hard to call. With 1 base removed from V and 4 bases from J, the gap between germline ends came to 4 bases. The CDR3 totals 13 residues. Germline loops: CDR1 LGHNA, CDR2 YNLKQL (reference sequence). CDR3 DNA, as far as it was read: TGTGCCAGCAGCCAAGGGGGCACCGGG. It specifies CASSQGGTG. The entire CDR3 protein is CASSQGGTGQLYF.

This clone was counted between two and nine times. Germline and genes here are mouse. The read stops 4 residues short of the end of the CDR3; the missing end is completed from the germline J gene. The rearrangement joins TRBV13-3 to TRBJ2-1; tentatively, D is TRBD1 (6 bases). V lost 7 bases to trimming and J lost 4 bases, with 12 bases between them. Germline V gene data show CDR1 as NNHDY and CDR2 as SYVADS. CDR3 length: 13 residues. The chain's CDR3 is CASASGQYAEQFF. The sequenced part of the CDR3 DNA is TGTGCCAGCGCCTCAGGACAGTATGCT.

Notes on this clone: Genes and germline come from the mouse. The CDR3 end lies 3 residues beyond the end of the read and is filled in from the germline J gene. This chain connects TRBV19 to TRBJ1-6; D gene unclear. TRBJ1-6 is placed among ORFs of uncertain function. Germline V gene data show CDR1 as FNHDT and CDR2 as SITEND (reference sequence). The CDR3 contains 13 residues. The V gene lost 4 bases and the J gene lost 4 bases, with 6 bases spanning the gap. The CDR3 sequence: CASSSTYNSPLYF. Incomplete CDR3 DNA: TGTGCCAGCAGTTCGACATATAATTCGCCC.

This clone was picked up many times. Mouse gene names and germline throughout. Read coverage stops 4 residues before the CDR3 terminus; the germline J gene supplies the remainder. Other DNA sequences in the same sample also yield this CDR3. The chain carries TRBV1 and TRBJ1-1, with a possible D match to TRBD1 (5 bases). The CDR3 contains 11 residues. Per the germline V gene, CDR1 is NSQYPW and CDR2 is LRSPGD (reference sequence). The CDR3: CTCSGGEEVFF. CDR3 DNA (partial): TGCACCTGCAGTGGAGGGGAA. Combining the CDR3 with reference TRBV1 and TRBJ1-1 gives the whole variable domain VTLLEQNPRWRLVPRGQAVNLRCILKNSQYPWMSWYQQDLQKQLQWLFTLRSPGDKEVKSLPGADYLATRVTDTELRLQVANMSQGRTLYCTCSGGEEVFFGKGTRLTVV.